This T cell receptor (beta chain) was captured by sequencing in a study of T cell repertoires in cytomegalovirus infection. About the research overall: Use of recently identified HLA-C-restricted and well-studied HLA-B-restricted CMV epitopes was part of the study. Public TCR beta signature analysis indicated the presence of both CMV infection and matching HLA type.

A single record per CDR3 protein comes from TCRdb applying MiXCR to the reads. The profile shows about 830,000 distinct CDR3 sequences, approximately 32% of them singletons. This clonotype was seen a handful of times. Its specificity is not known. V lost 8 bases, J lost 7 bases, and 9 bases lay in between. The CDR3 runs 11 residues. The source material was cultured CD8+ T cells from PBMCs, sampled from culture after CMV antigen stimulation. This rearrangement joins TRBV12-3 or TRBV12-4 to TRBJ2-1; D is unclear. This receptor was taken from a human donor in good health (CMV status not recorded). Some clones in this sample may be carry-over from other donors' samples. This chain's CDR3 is CASPSGNEQFF. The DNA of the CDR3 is TGTGCCAGCCCTTCCGGGAATGAGCAGTTCTTC.